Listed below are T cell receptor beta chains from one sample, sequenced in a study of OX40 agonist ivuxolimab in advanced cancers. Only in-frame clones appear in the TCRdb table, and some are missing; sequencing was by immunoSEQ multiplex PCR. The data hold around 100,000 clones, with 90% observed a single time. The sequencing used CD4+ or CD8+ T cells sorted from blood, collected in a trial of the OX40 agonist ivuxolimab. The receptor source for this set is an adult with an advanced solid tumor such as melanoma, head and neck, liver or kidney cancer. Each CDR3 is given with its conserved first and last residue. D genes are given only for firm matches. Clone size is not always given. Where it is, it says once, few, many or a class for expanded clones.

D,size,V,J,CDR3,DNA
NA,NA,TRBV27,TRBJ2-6,CASSWGWGAGANVLTF,TGTGCCAGCAGTTGGGGATGGGGGGCTGGGGCCAACGTCCTGACTTTC
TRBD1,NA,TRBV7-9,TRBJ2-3,CASSGRDRGTDTQYF,TGTGCCAGCAGCGGCCGGGACAGGGGCACAGATACGCAGTATTTT
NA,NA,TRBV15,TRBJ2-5,CATSRDPPGGRGGETQYF,TGTGCCACCAGCAGAGACCCCCCCGGCGGCAGAGGGGGAGAGACCCAGTACTTC
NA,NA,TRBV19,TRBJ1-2,CASSIGGVGANYGYTF,TGTGCCAGTAGTATAGGAGGGGTCGGCGCTAACTATGGCTACACCTTC
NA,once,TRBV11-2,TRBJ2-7,CASRQTGYEQYF,TGTGCCAGCAGGCAGACAGGATACGAGCAGTACTTC
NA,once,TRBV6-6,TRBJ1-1,CASSYSKSKNTEAFF,TGTGCCAGCAGTTACTCGAAAAGTAAGAACACTGAAGCTTTCTTT
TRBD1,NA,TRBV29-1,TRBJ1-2,CSVLTGQGSHSANYGYTF,TGCAGCGTTCTAACAGGACAGGGTAGTCATTCGGCTAACTATGGCTACACCTTC
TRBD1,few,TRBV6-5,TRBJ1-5,CASSLNDRGNQPQHF,TGTGCCAGCAGTCTAAACGACAGGGGCAATCAGCCCCAGCATTTT
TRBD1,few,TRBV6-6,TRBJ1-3,CAAGQDIGNTIYF,TGTGCCGCCGGACAGGATATTGGAAACACCATATATTTT
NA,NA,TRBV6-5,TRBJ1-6,CASSYSGGDHSPLHF,TGTGCCAGCAGTTACTCTGGGGGGGATCATTCACCCCTCCACTTT
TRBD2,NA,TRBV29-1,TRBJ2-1,CSVESALAIPFF,TGCAGCGTTGAATCAGCACTAGCGATACCGTTCTTC
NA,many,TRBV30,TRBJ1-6,CAWAYNSPLHF,TGTGCCTGGGCTTATAATTCACCCCTCCACTTT
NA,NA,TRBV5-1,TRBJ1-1,CASSFPGTEAFF,TGCGCCAGCAGCTTTCCAGGGACTGAAGCTTTCTTT
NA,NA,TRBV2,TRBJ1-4,CASSEEGLGNEKLFF,TGTGCCAGCAGTGAAGAGGGACTAGGAAATGAAAAACTGTTTTTT
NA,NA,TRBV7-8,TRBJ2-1,CASSPQGVTYNEQFF,TGTGCCAGCAGCCCACAAGGGGTTACCTACAATGAGCAGTTCTTC
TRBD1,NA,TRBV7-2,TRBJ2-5,CASSPGDSFRSETQYF,TGTGCCAGCAGCCCAGGGGACAGTTTCAGATCGGAGACCCAGTACTTC
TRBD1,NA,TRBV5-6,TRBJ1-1,CASSSGQGRFGTEAFF,TGTGCCAGCAGCTCGGGACAGGGAAGGTTCGGCACTGAAGCTTTCTTT
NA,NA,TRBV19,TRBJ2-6,CASRRQARNSGANVLTF,TGTGCCAGTAGGCGACAGGCTCGCAACTCTGGGGCCAACGTCCTGACTTTC
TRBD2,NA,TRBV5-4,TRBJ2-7,CASSRELLAGANEQYF,TGTGCCAGCAGCCGAGAGTTACTAGCGGGAGCTAACGAGCAGTACTTC
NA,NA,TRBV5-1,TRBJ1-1,CASSLRVLGNTEAFF,TGCGCCAGCAGCTTAAGAGTCCTGGGGAACACTGAAGCTTTCTTT
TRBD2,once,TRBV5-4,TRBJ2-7,CASSGAWTSGSEQYF,TGTGCCAGCAGCGGGGCCTGGACTAGCGGGAGCGAGCAGTACTTC
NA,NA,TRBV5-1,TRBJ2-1,CASSLVTVTYNEQFF,TGCGCCAGCAGCTTGGTTACAGTTACCTACAATGAGCAGTTCTTC
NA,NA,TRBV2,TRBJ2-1,CASSEAGFGQFF,TGTGCCAGCAGTGAAGCGGGGTTCGGGCAGTTCTTC
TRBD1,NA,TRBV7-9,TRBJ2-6,CASSAPGQVFSGANVLTF,TGTGCCAGCAGCGCTCCGGGACAGGTGTTCTCTGGGGCCAACGTCCTGACTTTC
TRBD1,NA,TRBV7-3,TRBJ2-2,CASSPGTGIYAGELFF,TGTGCCAGCAGCCCCGGGACAGGGATCTACGCCGGGGAGCTGTTTTTT
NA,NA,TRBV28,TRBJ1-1,CASKGVGMNTEAFF,TGTGCCAGCAAGGGGGTGGGCATGAACACTGAAGCTTTCTTT
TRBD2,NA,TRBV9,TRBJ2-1,CASSLDGGALNEQFF,TGTGCCAGCAGCCTCGACGGGGGGGCCTTGAATGAGCAGTTCTTC
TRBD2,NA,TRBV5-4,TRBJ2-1,CASSLSQRGRYNEQFF,TGTGCCAGCAGCTTGTCCCAGCGGGGCCGATACAATGAGCAGTTCTTC
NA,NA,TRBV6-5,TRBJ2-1,CASSYPGLNEQFF,TGTGCCAGCAGTTACCCTGGGTTGAATGAGCAGTTCTTC
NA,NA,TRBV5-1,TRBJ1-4,CASSVEGEKLFF,TGCGCCAGCAGCGTAGAAGGGGAAAAACTGTTTTTT
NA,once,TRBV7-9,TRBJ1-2,CASSFARGDGYTF,TGTGCCAGCAGCTTCGCAAGGGGCGATGGCTACACCTTC
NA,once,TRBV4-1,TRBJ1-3,CASSQENPGRRVGLSGNTIYF,TGCGCCAGCAGCCAAGAAAATCCGGGACGGAGGGTTGGACTCTCTGGAAACACCATATATTTT
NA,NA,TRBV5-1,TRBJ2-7,CASSLGWPNSYEQYF,TGCGCCAGCAGCTTGGGTTGGCCAAACTCCTACGAGCAGTACTTC
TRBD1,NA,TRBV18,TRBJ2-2,CASPRQGFGELFF,TGTGCCAGCCCGAGACAGGGGTTCGGGGAGCTGTTTTTT
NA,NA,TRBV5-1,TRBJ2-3,CASSPDRLGAQYF,TGCGCCAGCAGTCCCGATCGCCTCGGTGCGCAGTATTTT
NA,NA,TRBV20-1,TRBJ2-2,CSAGRTGELFF,TGCAGTGCTGGGCGGACCGGGGAGCTGTTTTTT
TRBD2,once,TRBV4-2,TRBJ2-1,CASSQVIRGGLYNEQFF,TGTGCCAGCAGCCAAGTTATACGGGGGGGCCTCTACAATGAGCAGTTCTTC
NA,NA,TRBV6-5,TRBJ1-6,CASSYGWGRGNSPLHF,TGTGCCAGCAGTTACGGCTGGGGGCGAGGGAATTCACCCCTCCACTTT
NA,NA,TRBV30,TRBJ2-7,CAWSVGQPGSYEQYF,TGTGCCTGGAGTGTTGGACAGCCGGGGAGTTACGAGCAGTACTTC
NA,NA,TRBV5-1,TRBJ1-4,CASSDPQGRNEKLFF,TGCGCCAGCAGCGACCCACAGGGAAGGAATGAAAAACTGTTTTTT
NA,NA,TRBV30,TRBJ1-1,CAWSVGPNTEAFF,TGTGCCTGGAGTGTGGGACCGAACACTGAAGCTTTCTTT
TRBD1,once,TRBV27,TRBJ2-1,CASSLSPPGQGYNEQFF,TGTGCCAGCAGTTTATCTCCCCCGGGACAGGGGTACAATGAGCAGTTCTTC
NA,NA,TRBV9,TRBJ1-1,CASSPSGTKNTEAFF,TGTGCCAGCAGCCCTAGCGGCACTAAGAACACCGAAGCTTTCTTT
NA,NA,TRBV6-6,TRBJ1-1,CASSSPGNTEAFF,TGTGCCAGCAGTTCCCCAGGGAACACTGAAGCTTTCTTT
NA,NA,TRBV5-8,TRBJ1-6,CASSLQLASSYNSPLHF,TGTGCCAGCAGCTTGCAGCTAGCCAGCTCCTATAATTCACCCCTCCACTTT
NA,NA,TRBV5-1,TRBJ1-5,CASSSGGSNQPQHF,TGCGCCAGCAGCTCTGGGGGCAGCAATCAGCCCCAGCATTTT
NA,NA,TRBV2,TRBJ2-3,CASMVDFTDTQYF,TGTGCCAGCATGGTGGACTTCACAGATACGCAGTATTTT
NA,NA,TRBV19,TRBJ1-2,CATLRANYGYTF,TGTGCCACCTTAAGGGCTAACTATGGCTACACCTTC
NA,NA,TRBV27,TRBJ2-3,CASSFSDRTGYTNTQYF,TGTGCCAGCAGTTTTTCAGACCGCACTGGGTACACAAATACGCAGTATTTT
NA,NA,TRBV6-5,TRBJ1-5,CASSYSSNQPQHF,TGTGCCAGCAGTTACAGTAGCAATCAGCCCCAGCATTTT
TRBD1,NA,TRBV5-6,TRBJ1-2,CASSLDRGRGYTF,TGTGCCAGCAGCCTCGACAGGGGGCGAGGCTACACCTTC
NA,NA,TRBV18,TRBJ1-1,CASSPRPHTEAFF,TGTGCCAGCTCACCAAGGCCTCACACTGAAGCTTTCTTT